Listed here is a single T cell receptor (beta chain). Germline V lookup: CDR1 MDHEN, CDR2 SYDVKM. The CDR3 is 12 amino acids. V was trimmed by 4 bases and J by 15 bases, leaving 16 bases between them. This sample was included in a study of T cells in Graves' hyperthyroidism and ophthalmopathy. Amplified TCR beta CDR3 regions came from RNA transcripts. A first-round RT-PCR of the TCR CDR3 used the HTBI primer set. TCRdb independently ran MiXCR on the multiplex PCR reads; one entry per CDR3 protein. The sample records 270,000 or so distinct CDR3 sequences, about 25% being singletons. This TCR was recovered from a man aged 40-49 years with Graves' hyperthyroidism that later progressed to Graves' ophthalmopathy. Material for sequencing was blood. The chain uses TRBV28 and TRBJ2-4, with D perhaps being TRBD1 or TRBD2 (5 bases each). CDR3 sequence reads: CASSSTGTRGYF. The CDR3 bases are TGTGCCAGCAGTTCTACCGGGACCCGGGGGTACTTC.